This T cell receptor beta chain is from a study of blood T cell repertoires in COVID-19. Overall study: Samples representing acute and convalescent COVID-19 were sourced from the United States, Italy and Spain. Sources were T cells, B-cell-depleted T cells, or PBMCs; the material itself was cDNA or gDNA.

The CDR3 covers 16 residues. From germline, CDR1 is SGDLS and CDR2 YYNGEE. Trimming stripped 3 bases from V and 5 bases from J, with 19 bases between. In the study's own analysis: Researchers report that nucleated cell counts were estimated from reference gene primer amplification. Repertoires were generated with immunoSEQ multiplex PCR, while TCRdb's copy carries only in-frame clones and drops some. The V and J calls and the clone size are those of that table, but D and trimming were determined from the DNA. In the table there are about 250,000 clones, roughly 84% of which are singletons. The sequenced sample was peripheral blood. The sequence came from a man in his forties with acute or convalescent COVID-19. The chain recombines TRBV9 with TRBJ2-3, with D maybe TRBD2 (6 bases). DNA of the CDR3: TGTGCCAGCAGCGCTTCTCCGGGACGGGAGAGAGATACGCAGTATTTT. Translation gives CASSASPGRERDTQYF.